Listed below are T cell receptor beta chains from one sample, sequenced in a study of blood T cell repertoires in COVID-19. This table comes from immunoSEQ multiplex PCR, and its TCRdb copy is limited to in-frame clones, with some not included. The top ten hold approximately 1.9% of the sample, which has roughly 78,000 clones, more than 75% seen once. Input material: peripheral blood. Every receptor here comes from a woman aged 55-70 years with acute or convalescent COVID-19. CDR3s include the opening cysteine and the closing phenylalanine or tryptophan. A D gene is named only where the DNA matches it firmly. The size of a clone is reported for some rows only, either as once, few or many, or as a class for expanded clones.

TRBJ1-5	TRBV28	-	TRBD1	TGTGCCAGCAGTGCGCTCCAGGGGGATCAGCCCCAGCATTTT	CASSALQGDQPQHF
TRBJ1-2	TRBV4-3	once	TRBD1	TGCGCCAGCAGCCGAGACCGTGACAGGGTCGAGTTGTATGGCTACACCTTC	CASSRDRDRVELYGYTF
TRBJ2-2	TRBV19	-	TRBD1	TGTGCCAGTAGGGCTGCCAGGGGGCTTGCCGGGGAGCTGTTTTTT	CASRAARGLAGELFF
TRBJ1-6	TRBV28	-	TRBD1	TGTGCCAGCTTGGGACAGCTCAGGGCACCCCTCCACTTT	CASLGQLRAPLHF
TRBJ2-7	TRBV6-5	few	-	TGTGCCAGCCTTGAGGACTACTACGAGCAGTACTTC	CASLEDYYEQYF
TRBJ2-6	TRBV7-2	-	-	TGTGCCAGCAGCTTAGAAGGAGCATCTGGGGCCAACGTCCTGACTTTC	CASSLEGASGANVLTF
TRBJ2-1	TRBV3-1/TRBV3-2	-	-	TGTGCCAGCAGCCACGCTGAACCAGGGGAAGGAGAGCAGTTCTTC	CASSHAEPGEGEQFF
TRBJ1-4	TRBV2	-	-	TGTGCCAGCAGTACAGGTGAAAAACTGTTTTTT	CASSTGEKLFF
TRBJ1-3	TRBV29-1	few	TRBD1	TGCAGCGTCATGGACAGGGGTGGAAACACCATATATTTT	CSVMDRGGNTIYF
TRBJ1-1	TRBV4-3	-	-	TGCGCCAGCGGCCAAGACCGCCTTGGCCAAGCTTTCTTT	CASGQDRLGQAFF
TRBJ2-1	TRBV24-1	-	TRBD1	TGTGCCACCAGGGGACAGGTCGGGAATGAGCAGTTCTTC	CATRGQVGNEQFF
TRBJ1-1	TRBV7-9	-	-	TGTGCCAGCAGATTCCCGGGACTCCCGAACACTGAAGCTTTCTTT	CASRFPGLPNTEAFF
TRBJ1-5	TRBV18	-	-	TGTGCCAGCTCCCCCCGGGAGGGGAATCAGCCCCAGCATTTT	CASSPREGNQPQHF